This is a list of T cell receptor beta chains from one sample in a study of T-cell memory formation after mild COVID-19. TCRdb reprocessed the 5' RACE reads with MiXCR, giving one entry per CDR3 protein. The sample contains hundreds of thousands of distinct CDR3 sequences, about a sixth of which appear only once. The source material was PBMCs or a T cell subset sorted from them (not recorded which). The receptor source for this set is an adult woman who had mild COVID-19 (a few samples of this study predate the infection). Cell type and time point are not known. CDR3s include the opening cysteine and the closing phenylalanine or tryptophan. A D gene is named only where the DNA matches it firmly. Part of the rows lack a size; the others show once, few, many or a class for expanded clones.

>TRBJ2-7|NA|TRBV20-1|18|few
CSARGGGAPSVGSYEQYF
>TRBJ2-7|NA|TRBV7-9|14|few
CASSLGGHTYEQYF
>TRBJ2-1|TRBD2|TRBV20-1|12|once
CSARVGGDEQFF
>TRBJ1-2|NA|TRBV3-1|12|NA
CASSLPLYGYTF
>TRBJ2-3|TRBD2|TRBV12-3/TRBV12-4|15|few
CASSSRLAGTDTQYF
>TRBJ1-1|NA|TRBV5-4|13|NA
CASSLVLEPPAFF
>TRBJ1-1|TRBD1|TRBV12-3/TRBV12-4|14|NA
CASSKGAGDTEAFF
>TRBJ2-1|TRBD2|TRBV7-6|15|NA
CASSFAAGVLGEQFF
>TRBJ2-1|TRBD2|TRBV14|17|NA
CASSLPGLAGGYNEQFF
>TRBJ1-4|NA|TRBV7-9|14|NA
CASSLPLDPEKLFF
>TRBJ2-1|NA|TRBV15|14|few
CATSRDSSNNEQFF
>TRBJ2-5|NA|TRBV7-3|13|NA
CASSGSVRETQYF
>TRBJ1-1|NA|TRBV5-6|14|few
CASSLAGASTEAFF
>TRBJ1-2|NA|TRBV27|13|NA
CASSLKGGYGYTF
>TRBJ2-2|NA|TRBV5-6|13|NA
CASSLGRVGELFF
>TRBJ1-2|NA|TRBV10-3|14|NA
CAISGDTANYGYTF
>TRBJ2-5|TRBD1|TRBV7-2|18|few
CASSLSGGWGTSQETQYF
>TRBJ2-1|TRBD1|TRBV9|18|NA
CASSVAGTGGHSYNEQFF
>TRBJ1-2|TRBD1|TRBV12-3/TRBV12-4|14|few
CASSSSPQGAGYTF
>TRBJ2-5|TRBD2|TRBV7-6|20|NA
CASSPSTPLAETSIQETQYF
>TRBJ2-3|NA|TRBV5-1|16|few
CASSLGLSLETDTQYF
>TRBJ2-5|TRBD2|TRBV5-4|16|few
CASSFPSGAPGETQYF
>TRBJ2-2|TRBD2|TRBV7-2|15|NA
CASSFPGGGVGELFF
>TRBJ1-6|NA|TRBV18|13|NA
CASSTGPNSPLHF
>TRBJ2-1|NA|TRBV6-2/TRBV6-3|18|NA
CASSRPLGGGAYAYEQFF
>TRBJ2-7|NA|TRBV2|11|few
CASRLALEQYF
>TRBJ2-5|NA|TRBV2|13|NA
CASSERTQETQYF
>TRBJ1-2|TRBD1|TRBV10-3|17|NA
CAIAPGTVTTRDYGYTF
>TRBJ2-7|TRBD2|TRBV9|15|NA
CASSGPGLAGGEQYF
>TRBJ2-5|NA|TRBV11-3|12|NA
CASSRELETQYF
>TRBJ2-7|NA|TRBV9|14|NA
CASSVQSSTYEQYF
>TRBJ2-3|NA|TRBV24-1|15|NA
CATSDGTVFTDTQYF
>TRBJ2-7|NA|TRBV2|16|NA
CASSDMADIETYEQYF
>TRBJ1-2|NA|TRBV4-2|11|NA
CASTDPFWIIF
>TRBJ1-3|TRBD1|TRBV7-9|15|few
CASSSTGTGVDTIYF
>TRBJ2-4|NA|TRBV4-3|14|NA
CASSGTHSSNIQYF
>TRBJ2-6|NA|TRBV24-1|16|NA
CATSDLTASGANVLTF
>TRBJ1-5|TRBD1|TRBV10-2|16|NA
CASSEWDRGGNQPQHF
>TRBJ2-1|NA|TRBV7-9|14|NA
CASSLYGARGEQFF
>TRBJ1-2|NA|TRBV5-6|12|few
CASTLGAQGYTF
>TRBJ2-5|NA|TRBV5-1|14|many
CASSRGGVQETQYF
>TRBJ1-1|NA|TRBV12-3/TRBV12-4|14|many
CASSLAGYWAEAFF
>TRBJ2-1|TRBD2|TRBV7-2|15|few
CASTPFGGRLNEQFF
>TRBJ2-2|NA|TRBV6-5|14|once
CASRAGANTGELFF
>TRBJ2-2|TRBD2|TRBV7-9|17|few
CASSLQAGGVNTGELFF
>TRBJ1-1|TRBD1|TRBV19|15|NA
CASSIGQGFVAEAFF